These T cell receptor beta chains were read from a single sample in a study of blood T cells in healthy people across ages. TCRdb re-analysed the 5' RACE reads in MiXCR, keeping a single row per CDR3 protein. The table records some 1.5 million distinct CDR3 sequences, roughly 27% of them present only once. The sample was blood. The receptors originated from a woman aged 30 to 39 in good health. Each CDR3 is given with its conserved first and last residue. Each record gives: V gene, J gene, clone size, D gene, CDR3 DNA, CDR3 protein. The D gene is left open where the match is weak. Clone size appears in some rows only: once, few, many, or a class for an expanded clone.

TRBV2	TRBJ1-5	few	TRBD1	TGTGCCAGCAGTGGGCAGGGGGCAAGGCAGCCCCAGCATTTT	CASSGQGARQPQHF
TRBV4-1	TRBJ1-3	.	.	TGCGCCAGCAGCCAAGGTCCGAGGCCTGGAAACACCATATATTTT	CASSQGPRPGNTIYF
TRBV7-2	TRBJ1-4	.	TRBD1	TGTGCCAGCAGCTTAACAGGGGGCGCCGGAGAAAAACGGTTTTTT	CASSLTGGAGEKRFF
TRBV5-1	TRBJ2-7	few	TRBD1	TGCGCCAGCAGCAGCGGACAGGGGCTCGAGCAGTACTTC	CASSSGQGLEQYF
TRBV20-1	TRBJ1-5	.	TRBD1	TGCAGTGCTAGACGGACAGGGGACGGCAATCAGCCCCAGCATTTT	CSARRTGDGNQPQHF
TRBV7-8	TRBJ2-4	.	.	TGTGCCAGCAGCGCGAGTGGAGCGGCCAAAAACATTCAGTACTTC	CASSASGAAKNIQYF
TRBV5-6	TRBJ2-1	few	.	TGTGCCAGCAGCTTTTCCGGGACCCCTTACAATGAGCAGTTCTTC	CASSFSGTPYNEQFF
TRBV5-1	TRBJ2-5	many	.	TGCGCCAGCAGCTTGTTTTCGGGTGAGGAGACCCAGTACTTC	CASSLFSGEETQYF
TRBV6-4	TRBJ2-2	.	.	TGTGCCAGCAGTGACGCCATTAACACCGGGGAGCTGTTTTTT	CASSDAINTGELFF
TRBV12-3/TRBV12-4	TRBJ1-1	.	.	TGTGCCAGCAGTTATAGGGACCCTCGTGGAGCTTTCTTT	CASSYRDPRGAFF
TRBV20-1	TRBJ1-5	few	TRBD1	TGCAGTGCTGCGACAGGGCACAATCAGCCCCAGCATTTT	CSAATGHNQPQHF
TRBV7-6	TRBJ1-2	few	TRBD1	TGTGCCAGCAGCTCCTACAGGGGGTATGGCTACACCTTC	CASSSYRGYGYTF
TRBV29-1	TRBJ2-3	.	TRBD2	TGCAGCGTTGAAGTTGCTTTGGGACTAGCGGGAACGATATCCACAGATACGCAGTATTTT	CSVEVALGLAGTISTDTQYF
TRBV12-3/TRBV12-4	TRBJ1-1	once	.	TGTGCCAGCAGTTGGAGCCTAGTGAACACTGAAGCTTTCTTT	CASSWSLVNTEAFF
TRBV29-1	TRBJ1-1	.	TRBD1	TGCAGCGTTGTGGGACAGGGTACTGAAGCTTTCTTT	CSVVGQGTEAFF
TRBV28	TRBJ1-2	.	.	TGTGCCAGCAGTATAATTTCGCGGGGCGCAGGTGAGGGCTACACCTTC	CASSIISRGAGEGYTF
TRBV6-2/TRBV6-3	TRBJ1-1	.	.	TGTGCCAGCAGTACGGGGCTCCAAGGGCCTAACACTGAAGCTTTCTTT	CASSTGLQGPNTEAFF
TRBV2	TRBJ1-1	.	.	TGTGCCAGCGGACGCTTCCTCGTCTCTGTAGCTGAAGCTTTCTTT	CASGRFLVSVAEAFF
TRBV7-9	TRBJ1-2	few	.	TGTGCCAGCAGCTTGGAGGGGATGGGCACCTTC	CASSLEGMGTF
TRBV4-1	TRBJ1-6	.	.	TGCGCCAGCAGCCAAGAGCCTTCGGCCCTCCACTTT	CASSQEPSALHF
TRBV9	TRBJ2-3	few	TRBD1	TGTGCCAGCAGCGTAGGGGACAGTCGGGGCACGCAGTATTTT	CASSVGDSRGTQYF
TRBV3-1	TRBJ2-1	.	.	TGTGCCAGCAGCCAAGGTAGGGGCGATGATCAGTTCTTC	CASSQGRGDDQFF
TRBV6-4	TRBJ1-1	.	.	TGTGCCAGCAGTGACTTGGGGGCCAACTTTATGAACACTGAAGCTTTCTTT	CASSDLGANFMNTEAFF
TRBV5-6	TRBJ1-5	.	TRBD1	TGTGCCAGCAGCTCCCGTGGGGCAGGGGGCTTCGGCAATCAGCCCCAGCATTTT	CASSSRGAGGFGNQPQHF
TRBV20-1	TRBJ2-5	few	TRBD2	TGCAGTGCTAGAGGTGGGAGGGAAAAGACCCAGTACTTC	CSARGGREKTQYF
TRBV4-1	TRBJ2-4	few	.	TGCGCCAGCAGCCAGTTCTTTGCCGAACAGGGAAGGGGGTCCAAAAACATTCAGTACTTC	CASSQFFAEQGRGSKNIQYF
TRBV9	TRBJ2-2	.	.	TGTGCCAGCAGCGTAGGCGCGTGGAACACCGGGGAGCTGTTTTTT	CASSVGAWNTGELFF
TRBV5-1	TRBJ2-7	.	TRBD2	TGCGCCAGCAGCTTGCTAGCGGGGGGCCAGCAGTACTTC	CASSLLAGGQQYF
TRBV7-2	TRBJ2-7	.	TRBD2	TGTGCCAGCGACCCGGGACTACGCACCTACGAGCAGTACTTC	CASDPGLRTYEQYF
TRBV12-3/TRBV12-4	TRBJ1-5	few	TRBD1	TGTGCCAGCAGGAGGGACAGAAGGGGAGTGCAGCCCCAGCATTTT	CASRRDRRGVQPQHF
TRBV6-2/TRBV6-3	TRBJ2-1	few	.	TGTGCCAGCAGTTACAACCGGGACTCCTCCAATGAGCAGTTCTTC	CASSYNRDSSNEQFF
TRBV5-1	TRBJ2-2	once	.	TGCGCCAGCTTTCTGGCGGCAGGGGCCACCGGGGAGCTGTTTTTT	CASFLAAGATGELFF
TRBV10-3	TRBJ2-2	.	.	TGTGCCATCAGTGACAGGACTGCAGCGCCCGGGGAGCTGTTTTTT	CAISDRTAAPGELFF
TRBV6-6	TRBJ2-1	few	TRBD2	TGTGCCAGCCAGAGGTCAGCGGGAGAGAACAATGAGCAGTTCTTC	CASQRSAGENNEQFF
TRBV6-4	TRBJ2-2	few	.	TGTGCCAGCAGTGCCACATCGAACACCGGGGAGCTGTTTTTT	CASSATSNTGELFF
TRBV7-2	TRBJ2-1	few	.	TGTGCCAGCAGCGACCAGGGGCTATCCTACAATGAGCAGTTCTTC	CASSDQGLSYNEQFF
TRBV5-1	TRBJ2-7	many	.	TGCGCCAGCAGCTTGGCCCCCGGCAGGGGCTACGAGCAGTACTTC	CASSLAPGRGYEQYF
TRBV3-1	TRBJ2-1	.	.	TGTGCCAGCGGGGACATAAAGAGGGCAGAGACCCAGTTCTTC	CASGDIKRAETQFF
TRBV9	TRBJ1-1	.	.	TGTGCCAGCAGCCCTCGAAACCCTCTGGTAGCAGGTGGAGTTTATGGGGCCACTGAAGCTTTCTTT	CASSPRNPLVAGGVYGATEAFF
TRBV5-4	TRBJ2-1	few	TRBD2	TGTGCCGGCAGCGAGATAAGCGGGAGGGAAAATGAGCAGTTCTTC	CAGSEISGRENEQFF
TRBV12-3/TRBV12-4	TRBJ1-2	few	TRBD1	TGTGCCAGCAGTTTAAGGGGGCGATACACCTTC	CASSLRGRYTF
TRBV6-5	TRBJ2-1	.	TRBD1	TGTGCCAGCAGTTACCAGTGGACAGGGGTGGGCAATGAGCAGTTCTTC	CASSYQWTGVGNEQFF
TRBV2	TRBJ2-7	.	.	TGTGCCAGCAAATTGTCCCACTACGAGCAGTACTTC	CASKLSHYEQYF
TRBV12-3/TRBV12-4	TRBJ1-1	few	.	TGTGCCAGCAGTCCGCTCACTGGGGCGGAAGCTTTCTTT	CASSPLTGAEAFF
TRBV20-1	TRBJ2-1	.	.	TGCAGTGCTAGAGGGAGGGCCCTATCCTACAATGAGCAGTTCTTC	CSARGRALSYNEQFF
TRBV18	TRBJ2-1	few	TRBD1	TGTGCCAGCTCCCCAAGACAGGGGGGGATCGATGAGCAGTTCTTC	CASSPRQGGIDEQFF
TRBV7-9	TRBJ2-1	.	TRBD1	TGTGCCAGCAGCTTAGCAGGGTACCAGGGGGCGCCTAATGAGCAGTTCTTC	CASSLAGYQGAPNEQFF
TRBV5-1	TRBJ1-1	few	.	TGCGCCAGCAGCTTGGGTCTAGGGGCGCGTGGCACTGAAGCTTTCTTT	CASSLGLGARGTEAFF
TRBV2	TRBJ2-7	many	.	TGTGCCAGCAGCGGACTTCAGACTTACGAGCAGTACTTC	CASSGLQTYEQYF
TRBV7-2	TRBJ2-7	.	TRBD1	TGTGCCAGCAGCCCGATGACAGGGCGCCACGAGCAGTACTTC	CASSPMTGRHEQYF
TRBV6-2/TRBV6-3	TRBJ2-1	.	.	TGTGCCAGCAGACAGACCTTAGAGGAGACCCAGTTCTTC	CASRQTLEETQFF
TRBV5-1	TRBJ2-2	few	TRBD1	TGCGCCAGCAGCTCCGACAGGGAAGTGACCGGGGAGCTGTTTTTT	CASSSDREVTGELFF
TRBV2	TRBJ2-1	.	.	TGTGCCAGCAGCCTGAGCTCTGGGCTTAATGAGCAGTTCTTC	CASSLSSGLNEQFF
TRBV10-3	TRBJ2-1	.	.	TGTGCCATATATTGGAGCAACGATGAGCAGTTCTTC	CAIYWSNDEQFF
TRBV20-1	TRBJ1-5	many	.	TGCAGTGCTAGCGTAACAGGAGGAAGCAATCAGCCCCAGCATTTT	CSASVTGGSNQPQHF
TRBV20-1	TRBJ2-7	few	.	TGCAGTGCCCTTAGCGGAACTAGCTCCTACGAGCAGTACTTC	CSALSGTSSYEQYF
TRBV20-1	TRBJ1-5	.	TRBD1	TGCAGTGCTAGAGATGGGGGACAGATGAGCAGTCAGCCCCAGCATTTT	CSARDGGQMSSQPQHF
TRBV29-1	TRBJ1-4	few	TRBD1	TGCAGCGTTGAGGGACAGGGTTTCGGTGAAAAACTGTTTTTT	CSVEGQGFGEKLFF
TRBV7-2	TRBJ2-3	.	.	TGTGCCAGCAGCTTCACAGGGAAGGAGGCAGATACGCAGTATTTT	CASSFTGKEADTQYF
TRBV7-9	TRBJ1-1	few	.	TGTGCCAGCAGCTTATCGCCTGGGCGGGCTTTCTTT	CASSLSPGRAFF